A single sample is the source of the 20 T cell receptor beta chains below, sequenced in a study of blood T cell repertoires in COVID-19. Sequencing used immunoSEQ multiplex PCR; TCRdb keeps in-frame clones, though not all of them. This table holds some 150,000 clones, approximately 84% found once. Input material: peripheral blood. These receptors all stem from a human donor in a cohort sampled during active COVID-19.

The rearrangement links TRBV6-5 to TRBJ2-1; 10 nucleotides align to TRBD2. Germline trimming cut 4 bases from V and 5 bases from J; bases unmatched to any gene: 8. The CDR3 totals 16 residues. Per germline, CDR1 MNHEY and CDR2 SVGAGI. The DNA for the CDR3 is TGTGCCAGCAGTTCCTTAGCGGGAGGTTTCCACAATGAGCAGTTCTTC. Translating gives CASSSLAGGFHNEQFF.

The chain uses TRBV4-2 and TRBJ1-3; a possible D gene is TRBD1 (6 bases). The CDR3 spans 13 residues. Between the trimmed V and J ends, which lost 7 bases and 4 bases, there was a span of 11 bases. From germline, CDR1 is LGHNA and CDR2 YNFKEQ. The CDR3 nucleotides are TGTGCCAGCAAGGGGGAGGGAGGAAACACCATATATTTT. This encodes CASKGEGGNTIYF.

This chain uses TRBV6-2 or TRBV6-3 with TRBJ1-5; no reliable D call. The CDR3 runs 14 residues. CDR1 and CDR2 (germline): MNHEY, SVGEGT. Trimming left V 4 bases short and J 1 base short, with 8 bases between. Written as DNA, the CDR3 is TGTGCCAGCAGTTCGACGGGAAGCAATCAGCCCCAGCATTTT. It encodes CASSSTGSNQPQHF.

The count of this clone is one. The chain is built from TRBV5-1 and TRBJ2-1, with TRBD2 matching 11 bases. The CDR3 contains 20 residues. Per the germline V gene, CDR1 is SGHRS and CDR2 is YFSETQ. The ends lost 4 bases at V and 4 bases at J; junction bases unmatched: 19. The CDR3 loop is CASSLRGSASGRFMYNEQFF. CDR3 coding DNA: TGCGCCAGCAGCCTTCGAGGGTCTGCTAGCGGGAGGTTTATGTACAATGAGCAGTTCTTC.

The gene calls are TRBV6-1 and TRBJ1-3; D is unclear. V lost 3 bases, J lost 4 bases, and 7 bases lay in between. This CDR3 comprises 13 residues. CDR1 and CDR2 (germline): MNHNS, SASEGT. The CDR3 here is CASSDLEGNTIYF. The CDR3 DNA follows: TGTGCCAGCAGTGATCTTGAGGGAAACACCATATATTTT.

The J gene is TRBJ2-1, the V gene TRBV5-1; 8 nucleotides match TRBD1. CDR1 and CDR2 from the germline V gene are SGHRS and YFSETQ. Germline trimming cut 7 bases from V and 7 bases from J; bases unmatched to any gene: 7. The CDR3 contains 13 residues. The DNA for the CDR3 is TGCGCCAGCGGGTCAGGGGGCAGGAATGAGCAGTTCTTC. Its translation: CASGSGGRNEQFF.

The chain recombines TRBV9 with TRBJ1-3, with a weak D call TRBD1 (5 bases). The V end lost 0 bases, the J end lost 1 base, and 8 bases lay between the germline ends. The CDR3 contains 15 residues. Germline V gives CDR1 SGDLS, CDR2 YYNGEE. The CDR3 sequence is CASSVGRGSGNTIYF. The DNA of the CDR3 is TGTGCCAGCAGCGTAGGAAGGGGTTCTGGAAACACCATATATTTT.

This chain joins TRBV3-1 (or the pseudogene TRBV3-2) and TRBJ2-3, with 9 bases that match TRBD2. Germline-derived CDR1 and CDR2 are LGHDT and YNNKEL (reference sequence). Trimming removed 0 bases from V and 4 bases from J; junction bases left unmatched: 17. This CDR3 is built from 20 residues. Here the CDR3 DNA reads TGTGCCAGCAGCCAAGATATGGGGCTAGCGGGGAGTGAATTCGCAGATACGCAGTATTTT. Translated, it gives CASSQDMGLAGSEFADTQYF.

This sequence joins TRBV30 and TRBJ1-2; possibly TRBD1 for D (5 bases). The CDR3 sequence is 14 residues long. V dropped 1 base and J dropped 3 bases, with 12 bases sitting between them. Germline lookup yields CDR1 GTSNPN and CDR2 SVGIG (reference sequence). DNA of the CDR3: TGTGCCTGGAGTGCCCCGGGACTGGACTATGGCTACACCTTC. Translated, it gives CAWSAPGLDYGYTF.

V and J are TRBV15 and TRBJ1-2; D is possibly TRBD1 (5 bases). The CDR3 extends over 12 amino acids. Germline values: CDR1 LNHNV, CDR2 YYDKDF (reference sequence). Trimming took off 5 bases at V and 8 bases at J, with 12 bases between the two ends. CDR3 region: CATSGGGQGYTF. CDR3 coding DNA: TGTGCCACCAGCGGGGGGGGTCAAGGCTACACCTTC.

This chain uses TRBV14 with TRBJ1-2; maybe TRBD1 (5 bases). Trimming took 4 bases from V and 4 from J, leaving 19 bases between them. CDR1 is SGHDN, CDR2 FVKESK, per germline. CDR3 length equals 16 residues. The CDR3 DNA sequence: TGTGCCAGCAGCCCCTTATTTGGGGCGCAGAGCTATGGCTACACCTTC. It is translated as CASSPLFGAQSYGYTF.

The V call is TRBV5-1, the J call TRBJ1-5, with 9 bases that match TRBD1. Losses at the gene ends were 4 bases for V and 4 bases for J; bases not matched to a gene: 6. Germline lookup yields CDR1 SGHRS and CDR2 YFSETQ. The CDR3 covers 15 residues. The CDR3: CASSPSGTGNQPQHF. Written as DNA, the CDR3 is TGCGCCAGCAGCCCATCCGGGACAGGGAATCAGCCCCAGCATTTT.

This chain connects TRBV30 to TRBJ1-6, with 9 bases lining up with TRBD1. Looked up from germline, CDR1 is GTSNPN and CDR2 is SVGIG (reference sequence). After removal of 8 bases from V and 7 bases from J, the junction contained 15 bases not matched to a gene. The CDR3 has 16 amino acids. CDR3 protein: CAGSLRTGGANSPLHF. The CDR3, as DNA: TGTGCCGGCTCGTTGCGTACAGGGGGCGCGAATTCACCCCTCCACTTT.

This rearrangement joins TRBV19 to TRBJ1-1, with no clear D. Trimming stripped 7 bases from V and 4 bases from J, with 19 bases between. The germline V gene encodes CDR1 LNHDA and CDR2 SQIVND (reference sequence). This CDR3 has 15 residues. CDR3 loop: CASKIAYRGITEAFF. The CDR3 coding sequence is TGTGCCAGTAAGATTGCCTACCGCGGAATCACTGAAGCTTTCTTT.

The V and J genes are TRBV18 and TRBJ1-1; tentatively, D is TRBD1 (6 bases). Germline V gives CDR1 KGHSH, CDR2 LQKENI. The CDR3 is made up of 12 amino acids. Trimming took off 7 bases at V and 4 bases at J, with 10 bases between the two ends. CDR3 region: CASLGASTEAFF. As DNA, the CDR3 is TGTGCCAGCTTGGGGGCGAGCACTGAAGCTTTCTTT.

The chain joins TRBV6-4 to TRBJ2-4, with 10 bases that match TRBD2. The CDR3 is 16 residues long. The germline V gene encodes CDR1 MRHNA and CDR2 SNTAGT. The junction had 8 bases not matched to a gene; V was cut back by 8 bases and J by 1 base. The CDR3 spells CASVSGRAAAKNIQYF. Written as DNA, the CDR3 is TGTGCCAGCGTAAGCGGGAGGGCCGCGGCCAAAAACATTCAGTACTTC.

This clone appeared a few times. This chain uses TRBV6-6 with TRBJ1-4; D is ambiguous. The CDR3 consists of 13 residues. Trimming shortened V by 8 bases and J by 7 bases, and 14 bases separated the two germline ends. CDR1 is MNHNY, CDR2 SVGAGI, per germline (reference sequence). The CDR3 region has the DNA TGTGCCAGCGAGTCGCGACACGGTGAAAAACTGTTTTTT. Protein product: CASESRHGEKLFF.

This rearrangement joins TRBV3-1 (or the pseudogene TRBV3-2) to TRBJ2-5; a possible D gene is TRBD2 (6 bases). Germline values: CDR1 LGHDT, CDR2 YNNKEL (reference sequence). This CDR3 is built from 14 residues. V gave up 1 base and J gave up 6 bases, with 12 bases separating them. CDR3 residues: CASSQVAGSQTQYF. The CDR3 DNA reads as TGTGCCAGCAGCCAAGTTGCGGGAAGCCAGACCCAGTACTTC.

The chain couples TRBV6-1 to TRBJ2-7, with 7 bases fitting TRBD1. J gave up 1 base and V 2 bases, and 2 bases lay outside the gene matches. The CDR3 has 14 amino acids. Germline CDR1 is MNHNS and CDR2 is SASEGT. CDR3 in amino acids: CASSERQGSYEQYV. The CDR3 DNA reads as TGTGCCAGCAGTGAAAGACAGGGTTCCTACGAGCAGTACGTC.

This clone came up once. V gene TRBV11-2 combines with J gene TRBJ2-3; perhaps TRBD1 as D (6 bases). This CDR3 spans 13 amino acids. Trimming took 5 bases from V and 6 from J, leaving 12 bases between them. Germline values: CDR1 SGHAT, CDR2 FQNNGV. This chain's CDR3 is CASSPNREDTQYF. The CDR3 coding sequence is TGTGCCAGCAGCCCGAACAGGGAGGATACGCAGTATTTT.